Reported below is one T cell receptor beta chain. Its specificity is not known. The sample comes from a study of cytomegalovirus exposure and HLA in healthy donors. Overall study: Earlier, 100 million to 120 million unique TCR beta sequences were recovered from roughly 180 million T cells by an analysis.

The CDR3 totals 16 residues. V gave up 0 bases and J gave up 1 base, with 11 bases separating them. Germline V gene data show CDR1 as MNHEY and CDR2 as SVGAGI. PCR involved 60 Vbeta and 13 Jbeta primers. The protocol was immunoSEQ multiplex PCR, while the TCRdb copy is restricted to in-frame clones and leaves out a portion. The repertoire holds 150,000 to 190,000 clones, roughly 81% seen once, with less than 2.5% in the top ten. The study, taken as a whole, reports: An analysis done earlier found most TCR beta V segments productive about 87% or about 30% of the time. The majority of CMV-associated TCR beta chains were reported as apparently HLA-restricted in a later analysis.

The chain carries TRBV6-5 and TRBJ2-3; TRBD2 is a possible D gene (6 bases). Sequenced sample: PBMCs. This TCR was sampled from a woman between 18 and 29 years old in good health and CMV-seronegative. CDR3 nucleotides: TGTGCCAGCAGTTACTCCCCGGGAGTACGCACAGATACGCAGTATTTT. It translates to CASSYSPGVRTDTQYF.